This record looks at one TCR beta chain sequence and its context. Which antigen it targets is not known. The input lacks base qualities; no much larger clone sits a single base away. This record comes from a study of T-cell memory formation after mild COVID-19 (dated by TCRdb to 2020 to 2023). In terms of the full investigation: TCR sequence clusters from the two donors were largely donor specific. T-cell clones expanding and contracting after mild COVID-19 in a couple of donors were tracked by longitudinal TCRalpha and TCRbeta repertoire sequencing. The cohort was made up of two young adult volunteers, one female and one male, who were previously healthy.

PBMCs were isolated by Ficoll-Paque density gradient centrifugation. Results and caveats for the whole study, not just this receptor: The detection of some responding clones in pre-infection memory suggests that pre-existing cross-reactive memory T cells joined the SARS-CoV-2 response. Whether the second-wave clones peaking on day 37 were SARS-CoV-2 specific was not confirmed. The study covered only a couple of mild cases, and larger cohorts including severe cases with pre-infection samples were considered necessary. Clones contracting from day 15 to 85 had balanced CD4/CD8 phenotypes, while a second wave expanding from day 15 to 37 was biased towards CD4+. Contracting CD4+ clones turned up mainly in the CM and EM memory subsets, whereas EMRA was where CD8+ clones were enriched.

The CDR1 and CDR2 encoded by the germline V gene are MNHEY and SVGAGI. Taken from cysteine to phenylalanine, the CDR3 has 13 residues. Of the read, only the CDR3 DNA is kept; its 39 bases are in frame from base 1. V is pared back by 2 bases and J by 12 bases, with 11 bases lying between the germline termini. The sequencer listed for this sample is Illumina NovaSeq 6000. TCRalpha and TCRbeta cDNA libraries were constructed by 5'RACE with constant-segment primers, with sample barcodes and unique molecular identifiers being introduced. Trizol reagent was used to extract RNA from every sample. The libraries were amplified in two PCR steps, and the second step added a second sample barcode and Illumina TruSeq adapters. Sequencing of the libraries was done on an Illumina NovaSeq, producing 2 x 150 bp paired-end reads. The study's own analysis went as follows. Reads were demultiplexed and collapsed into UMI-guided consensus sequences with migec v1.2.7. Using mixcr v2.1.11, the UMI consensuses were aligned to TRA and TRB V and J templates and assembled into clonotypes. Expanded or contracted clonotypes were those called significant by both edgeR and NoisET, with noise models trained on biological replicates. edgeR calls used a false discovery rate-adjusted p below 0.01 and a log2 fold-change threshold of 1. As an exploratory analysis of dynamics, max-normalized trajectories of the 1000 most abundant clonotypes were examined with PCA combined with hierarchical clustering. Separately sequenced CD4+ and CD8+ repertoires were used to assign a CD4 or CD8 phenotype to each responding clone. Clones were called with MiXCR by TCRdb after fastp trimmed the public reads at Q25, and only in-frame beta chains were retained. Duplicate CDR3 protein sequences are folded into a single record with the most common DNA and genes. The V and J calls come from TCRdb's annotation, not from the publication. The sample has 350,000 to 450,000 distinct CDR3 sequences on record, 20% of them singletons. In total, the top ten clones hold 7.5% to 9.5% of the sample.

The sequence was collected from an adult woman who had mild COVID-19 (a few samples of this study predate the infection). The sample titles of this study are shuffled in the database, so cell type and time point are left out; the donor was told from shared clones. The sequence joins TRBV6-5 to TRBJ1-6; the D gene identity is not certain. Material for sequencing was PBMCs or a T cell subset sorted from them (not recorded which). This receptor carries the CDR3 CASSYATGLPLHF. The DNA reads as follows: TGTGCCAGCAGTTACGCCACGGGGTTACCCCTCCACTTT.